The clone carrying this TCR beta chain was detected only once. This sample is part of a study of blood T cell repertoires in COVID-19. Study-wide context: Material from acute and convalescent COVID-19 was sourced from the United States, Italy and Spain. From T cells, B-cell-depleted T cells, or PBMCs came the material, which was cDNA or gDNA.

In the original processing: Nucleated cell number was recorded as an estimate derived from reference gene primer amplification. Repertoires were generated with immunoSEQ multiplex PCR, while TCRdb's copy carries only in-frame clones and drops some. V, J and clone size derive from that table, while D and trimming were established from the DNA sequence. The sample has fewer than 200,000 clones, 76% seen once. Per germline, CDR1 SGHRS and CDR2 YFSETQ. Between the trimmed V and J ends, which lost 4 bases and 5 bases, there was a span of 8 bases. The CDR3 runs 12 residues. The chain links TRBV5-1 to TRBJ2-3; no clear D gene. This TCR came from an elderly woman with acute or convalescent COVID-19. The sequenced sample consisted of peripheral blood. The chain's CDR3 is CASSNSLDTQYF. The CDR3 DNA reads TGCGCCAGCAGCAACAGCTTAGATACGCAGTATTTT.